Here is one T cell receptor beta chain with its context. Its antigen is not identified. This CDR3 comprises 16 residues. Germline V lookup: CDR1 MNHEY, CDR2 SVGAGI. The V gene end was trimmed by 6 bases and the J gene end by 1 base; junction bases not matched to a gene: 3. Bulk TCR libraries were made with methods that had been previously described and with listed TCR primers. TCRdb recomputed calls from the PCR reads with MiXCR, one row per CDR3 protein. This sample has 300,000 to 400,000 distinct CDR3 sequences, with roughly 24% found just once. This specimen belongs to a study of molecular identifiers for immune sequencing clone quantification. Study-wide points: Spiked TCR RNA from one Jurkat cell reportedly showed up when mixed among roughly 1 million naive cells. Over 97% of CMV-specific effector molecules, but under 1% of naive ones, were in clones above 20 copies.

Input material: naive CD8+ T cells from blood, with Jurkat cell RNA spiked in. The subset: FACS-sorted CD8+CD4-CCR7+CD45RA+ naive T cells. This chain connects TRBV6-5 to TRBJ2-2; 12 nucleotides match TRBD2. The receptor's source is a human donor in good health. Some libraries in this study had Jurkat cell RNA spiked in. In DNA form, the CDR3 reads TGTGCCAGCAGCCCACTAGCGGGGGGGAACACCGGGGAGCTGTTTTTT. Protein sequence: CASSPLAGGNTGELFF.